Sequencing of this T cell receptor (beta chain) was carried out in a study of monozygotic twins with inflammatory bowel disease. This CDR3 is built from 15 residues. cDNA for each sample came from eight separate reactions. Template switching added UMIs carrying a 6-nucleotide sample barcode. Using the 5' RACE reads, TCRdb records one entry per CDR3 protein without DNA. The table for this sample gives approximately 300,000 distinct CDR3 sequences. The material sequenced was blood. The chain uses TRBV12-3 or TRBV12-4 and TRBJ2-5; the D call of TRBD2 rests on TCRdb alone, since no DNA is present to check it. The receptor's source is a human donor with ulcerative colitis or Crohn's disease, or a healthy co-twin of an affected twin (not recorded which). This chain's CDR3 is CASREGPAWPETQYF.